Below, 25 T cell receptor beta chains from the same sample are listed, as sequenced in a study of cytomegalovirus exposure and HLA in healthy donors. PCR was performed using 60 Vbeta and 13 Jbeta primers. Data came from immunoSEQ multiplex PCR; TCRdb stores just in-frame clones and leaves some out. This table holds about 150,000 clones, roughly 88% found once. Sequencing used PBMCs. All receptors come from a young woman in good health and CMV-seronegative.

CDR3 nucleotide sequence: TGTGCCAGCAGCTTAGAGTATAGCGTTAACATTCAGTACTTC. Protein product: CASSLEYSVNIQYF. This chain links TRBV11-2 with TRBJ2-4; D perhaps matches TRBD2 (5 bases). The CDR3 covers 14 residues. Germline V lookup: CDR1 SGHAT, CDR2 FQNNGV. V was shortened by 0 bases and J by 7 bases, with 10 bases between the two germline ends.

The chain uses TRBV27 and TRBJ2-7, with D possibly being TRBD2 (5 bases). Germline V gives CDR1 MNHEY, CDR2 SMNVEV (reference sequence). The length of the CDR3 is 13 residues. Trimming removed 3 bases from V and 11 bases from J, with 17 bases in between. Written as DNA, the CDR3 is TGTGCCAGCAGTTTCTCCACTGAGGGCTTGGAGTACTTC. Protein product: CASSFSTEGLEYF.

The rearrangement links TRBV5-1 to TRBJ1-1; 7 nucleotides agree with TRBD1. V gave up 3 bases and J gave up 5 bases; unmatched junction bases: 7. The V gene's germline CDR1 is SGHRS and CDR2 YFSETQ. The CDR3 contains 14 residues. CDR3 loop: CASSSGQVRTEAFF. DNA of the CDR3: TGCGCCAGCAGCTCAGGACAGGTGAGGACTGAAGCTTTCTTT.

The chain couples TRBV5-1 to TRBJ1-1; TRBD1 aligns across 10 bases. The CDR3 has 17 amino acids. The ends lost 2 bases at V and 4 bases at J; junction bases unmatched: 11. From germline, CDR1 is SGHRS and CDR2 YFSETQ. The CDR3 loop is CASSLKVTGTGVTEAFF. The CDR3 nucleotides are TGCGCCAGCAGCTTAAAGGTGACCGGGACAGGGGTCACTGAAGCTTTCTTT. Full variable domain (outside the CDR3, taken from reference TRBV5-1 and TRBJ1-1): KAGVTQTPRYLIKTRGQQVTLSCSPISGHRSVSWYQQTPGQGLQFLFEYFSETQRNKGNFPGRFSGRQFSNSRSEMNVSTLELGDSALYLCASSLKVTGTGVTEAFFGQGTRLTVV.

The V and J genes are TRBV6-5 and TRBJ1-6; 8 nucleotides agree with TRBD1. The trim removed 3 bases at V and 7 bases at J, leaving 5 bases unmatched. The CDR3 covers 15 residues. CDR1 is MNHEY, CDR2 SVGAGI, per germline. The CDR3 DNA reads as TGTGCCAGCAGTTATCAGGGGGCGGAGAATTCACCCCTCCACTTT. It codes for CASSYQGAENSPLHF.

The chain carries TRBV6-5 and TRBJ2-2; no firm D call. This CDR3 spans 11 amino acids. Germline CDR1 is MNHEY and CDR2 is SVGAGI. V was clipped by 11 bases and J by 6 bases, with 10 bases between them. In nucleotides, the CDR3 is TGTGCCTCCGCTCGGGCCGGGGAGCTGTTTTTT. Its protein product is CASARAGELFF.

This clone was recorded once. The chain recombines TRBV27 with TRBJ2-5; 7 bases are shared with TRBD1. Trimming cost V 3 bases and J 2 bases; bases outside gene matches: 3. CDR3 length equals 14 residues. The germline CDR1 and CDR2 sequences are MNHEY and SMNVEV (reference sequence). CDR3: CASSLTGNQETQYF. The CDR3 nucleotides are TGTGCCAGCAGTTTGACAGGGAATCAAGAGACCCAGTACTTC.

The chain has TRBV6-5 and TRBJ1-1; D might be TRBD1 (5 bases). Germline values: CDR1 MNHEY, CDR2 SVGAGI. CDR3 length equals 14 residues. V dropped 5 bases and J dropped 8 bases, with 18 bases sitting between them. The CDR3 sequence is CASSEWSGVREAFF. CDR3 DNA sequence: TGTGCCAGCAGTGAATGGTCGGGGGTAAGGGAAGCTTTCTTT.

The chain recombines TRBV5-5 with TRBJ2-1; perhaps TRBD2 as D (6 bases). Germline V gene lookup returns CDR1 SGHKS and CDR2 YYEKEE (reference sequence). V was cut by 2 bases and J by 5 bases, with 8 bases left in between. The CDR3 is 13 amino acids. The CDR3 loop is CASSLTGDNEQFF. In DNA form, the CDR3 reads TGTGCCAGCAGCTTAACGGGGGACAATGAGCAGTTCTTC.

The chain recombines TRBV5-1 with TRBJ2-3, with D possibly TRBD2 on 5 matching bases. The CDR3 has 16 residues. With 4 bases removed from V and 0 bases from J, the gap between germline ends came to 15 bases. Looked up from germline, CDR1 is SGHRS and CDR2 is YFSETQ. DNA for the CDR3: TGCGCCAGCAGCCCACGGAGCGGCACTAGCACAGATACGCAGTATTTT. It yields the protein CASSPRSGTSTDTQYF.

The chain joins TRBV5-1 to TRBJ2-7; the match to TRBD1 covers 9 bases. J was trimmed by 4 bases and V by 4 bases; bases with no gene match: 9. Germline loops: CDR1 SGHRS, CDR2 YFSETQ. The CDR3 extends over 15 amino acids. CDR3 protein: CASSPKGQGAYEQYF. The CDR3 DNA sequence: TGCGCCAGCAGCCCCAAGGGACAGGGAGCTTACGAGCAGTACTTC.

CDR3 amino acids: CASSRTVYGYTF. CDR3 nucleotides: TGTGCCAGCAGCCGTACAGTCTATGGCTACACCTTC. The chain is built from TRBV14 and TRBJ1-2; D unresolved. Per the germline V gene, CDR1 is SGHDN and CDR2 is FVKESK. The CDR3 sequence is 12 residues long. Trimming removed 4 bases from V and 4 bases from J, with 7 bases in between.

CDR3 nucleotide sequence: TGTGCCAGCAGTTTCGCGTCTACAGGCTCCGGCGAGCAGTACTTC. Translated: CASSFASTGSGEQYF. V and J are TRBV28 and TRBJ2-5; perhaps TRBD1 as D (5 bases). The DNA end lines up better with TRBJ2-7; the J call may be wrong. The CDR3 is 15 residues long. Germline-derived CDR1 and CDR2 are MDHEN and SYDVKM.

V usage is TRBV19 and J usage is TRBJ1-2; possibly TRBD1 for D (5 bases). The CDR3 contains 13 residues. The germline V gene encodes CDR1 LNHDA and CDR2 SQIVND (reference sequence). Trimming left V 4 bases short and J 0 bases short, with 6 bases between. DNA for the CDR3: TGTGCCAGTAGTAGACAGTCTAACTATGGCTACACCTTC. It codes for CASSRQSNYGYTF.

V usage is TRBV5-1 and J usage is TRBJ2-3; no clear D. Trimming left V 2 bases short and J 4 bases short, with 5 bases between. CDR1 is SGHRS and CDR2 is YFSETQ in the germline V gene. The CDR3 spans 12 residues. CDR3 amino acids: CASSFKSDTQYF. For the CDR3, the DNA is TGCGCCAGCAGCTTCAAATCAGATACGCAGTATTTT.

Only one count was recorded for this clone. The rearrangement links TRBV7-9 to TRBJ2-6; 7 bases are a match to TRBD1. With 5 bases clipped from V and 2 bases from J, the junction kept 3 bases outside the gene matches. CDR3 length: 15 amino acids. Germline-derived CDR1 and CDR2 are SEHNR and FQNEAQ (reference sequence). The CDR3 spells CASSLQGAGANVLTF. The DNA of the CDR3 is TGTGCCAGCAGCCTTCAGGGGGCTGGGGCCAACGTCCTGACTTTC.

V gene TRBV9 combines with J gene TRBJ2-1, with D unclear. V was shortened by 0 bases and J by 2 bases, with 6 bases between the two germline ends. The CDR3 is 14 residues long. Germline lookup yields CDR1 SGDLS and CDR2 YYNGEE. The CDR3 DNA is TGTGCCAGCAGCGTAGCCACAACCTACAATGAGCAGTTCTTC. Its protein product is CASSVATTYNEQFF.

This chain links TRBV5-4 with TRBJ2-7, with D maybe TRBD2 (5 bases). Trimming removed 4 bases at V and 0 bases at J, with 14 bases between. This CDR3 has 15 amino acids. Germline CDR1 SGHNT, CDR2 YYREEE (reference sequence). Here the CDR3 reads CASSPTRESSYEQYF. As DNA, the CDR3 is TGTGCCAGCAGCCCTACCCGGGAAAGCTCCTACGAGCAGTACTTC. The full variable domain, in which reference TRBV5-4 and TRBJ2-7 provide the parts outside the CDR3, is ETGVTQSPTHLIKTRGQQVTLRCSSQSGHNTVSWYQQALGQGPQFIFQYYREEENGRGNFPPRFSGLQFPNYSSELNVNALELDDSALYLCASSPTRESSYEQYFGPGTRLTVT.

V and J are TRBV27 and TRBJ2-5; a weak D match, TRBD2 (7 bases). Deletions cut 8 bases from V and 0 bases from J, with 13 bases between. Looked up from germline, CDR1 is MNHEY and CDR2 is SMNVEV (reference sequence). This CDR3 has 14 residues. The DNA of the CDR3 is TGTGCCAGCGGGGGAGGGGGTAACCAAGAGACCCAGTACTTC. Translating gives CASGGGGNQETQYF.

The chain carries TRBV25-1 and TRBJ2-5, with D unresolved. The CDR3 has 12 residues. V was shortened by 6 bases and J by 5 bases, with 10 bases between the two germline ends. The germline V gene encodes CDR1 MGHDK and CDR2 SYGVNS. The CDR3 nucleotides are TGTGCCAGCAGGTCACAATACGAGACCCAGTACTTC. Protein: CASRSQYETQYF. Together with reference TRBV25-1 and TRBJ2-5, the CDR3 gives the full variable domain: EADIYQTPRYLVIGTGKKITLECSQTMGHDKMYWYQQDPGMELHLIHYSYGVNSTEKGDLSSESTVSRIRTEHFPLTLESARPSHTSQYLCASRSQYETQYFGPGTRLLVL.

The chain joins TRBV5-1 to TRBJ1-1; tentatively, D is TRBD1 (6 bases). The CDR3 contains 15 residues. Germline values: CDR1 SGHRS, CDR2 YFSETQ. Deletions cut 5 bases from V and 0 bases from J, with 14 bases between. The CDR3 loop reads CASRAGALLNTEAFF. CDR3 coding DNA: TGCGCCAGCAGGGCAGGGGCCTTATTGAACACTGAAGCTTTCTTT. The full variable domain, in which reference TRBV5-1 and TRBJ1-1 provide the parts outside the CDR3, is KAGVTQTPRYLIKTRGQQVTLSCSPISGHRSVSWYQQTPGQGLQFLFEYFSETQRNKGNFPGRFSGRQFSNSRSEMNVSTLELGDSALYLCASRAGALLNTEAFFGQGTRLTVV.

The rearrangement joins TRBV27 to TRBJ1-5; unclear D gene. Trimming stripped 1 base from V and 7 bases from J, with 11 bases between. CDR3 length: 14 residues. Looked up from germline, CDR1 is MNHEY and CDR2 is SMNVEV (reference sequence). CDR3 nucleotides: TGTGCCAGCAGTTTATTTGGAGGGAGCCAGCCCCAGCATTTT. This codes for CASSLFGGSQPQHF.

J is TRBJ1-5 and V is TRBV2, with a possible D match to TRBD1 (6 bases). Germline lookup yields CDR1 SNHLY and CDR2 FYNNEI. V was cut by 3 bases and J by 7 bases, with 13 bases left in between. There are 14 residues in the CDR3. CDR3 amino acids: CASSDRGRRQPQHF. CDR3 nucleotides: TGTGCCAGCAGTGACAGGGGTCGTAGGCAGCCCCAGCATTTT.

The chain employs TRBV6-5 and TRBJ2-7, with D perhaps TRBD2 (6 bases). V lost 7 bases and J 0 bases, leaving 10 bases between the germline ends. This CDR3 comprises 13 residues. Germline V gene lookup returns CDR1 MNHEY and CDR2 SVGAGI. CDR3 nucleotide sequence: TGTGCCAGCACAGGAGCGGGCTCCTACGAGCAGTACTTC. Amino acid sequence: CASTGAGSYEQYF.

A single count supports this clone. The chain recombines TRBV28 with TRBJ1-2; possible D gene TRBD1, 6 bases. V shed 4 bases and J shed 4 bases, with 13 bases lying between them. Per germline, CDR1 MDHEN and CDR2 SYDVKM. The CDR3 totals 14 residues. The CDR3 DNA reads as TGTGCCAGCAGTTACCAGGACAGACTCTATGGCTACACCTTC. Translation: CASSYQDRLYGYTF.